This T cell receptor (beta chain) was obtained from a study of blood T cell repertoires in COVID-19. Study in general: The study drew acute and convalescent COVID-19 samples from the United States, Italy and Spain. The analysed material was cDNA or gDNA that came from T cells, B-cell-depleted T cells, or PBMCs.

CDR1 MNHNY and CDR2 SVGAGI come from the germline V gene (reference sequence). Trimming cost V 6 bases and J 2 bases, with 20 bases left between them. The CDR3 runs to 18 residues. As processed by the authors: Reference gene primer amplification gave nucleated cell count estimates. Method: immunoSEQ multiplex PCR; TCRdb's copy keeps in-frame clones and lacks some. From that table come the V and J calls and clone size; the DNA was used to work out D and trimming. The sample yields 65,000 to 85,000 clones, around 90% seen once. The sample taken for sequencing was peripheral blood. The sequence was obtained from a human donor in a cohort sampled during active COVID-19. The J gene is TRBJ2-6, the V gene TRBV6-6; D could derive from TRBD1 or TRBD2 (5 bases each). The CDR3 spells CASRRGIAEDTGANVLTF. For the CDR3, the DNA is TGTGCCAGCAGACGAGGGATCGCCGAGGACACTGGGGCCAACGTCCTGACTTTC.